The T cell receptor beta chain described here comes from a study of blood T cell repertoires in COVID-19. At the level of the study: Material from acute and convalescent COVID-19 was sourced from the United States, Italy and Spain. T cells, B-cell-depleted T cells, or PBMCs supplied cDNA or gDNA.

The authors' processing: Reference gene primers were amplified, and this amplification served to estimate nucleated cell counts. Only in-frame clones appear in the TCRdb table, and some are missing; sequencing was by immunoSEQ multiplex PCR. D and trimming come from the DNA, and the V and J calls and clone size come from that table. The sample lists roughly 220,000 clones, 86% occurring once. Germline trimming cut 3 bases from V and 5 bases from J; bases unmatched to any gene: 3. Germline lookup yields CDR1 MRHNA and CDR2 SNTAGT. The CDR3 extends over 15 amino acids. Source material: peripheral blood. This TCR derives from a woman aged 50 to 65 with COVID-19, enrolled during active disease. This chain links TRBV6-4 with TRBJ2-1, with 11 bases identical to TRBD2. CDR3 region: CASSESSGGDNEQFF. The CDR3 DNA follows: TGTGCCAGCAGTGAAAGTAGCGGGGGGGACAATGAGCAGTTCTTC.